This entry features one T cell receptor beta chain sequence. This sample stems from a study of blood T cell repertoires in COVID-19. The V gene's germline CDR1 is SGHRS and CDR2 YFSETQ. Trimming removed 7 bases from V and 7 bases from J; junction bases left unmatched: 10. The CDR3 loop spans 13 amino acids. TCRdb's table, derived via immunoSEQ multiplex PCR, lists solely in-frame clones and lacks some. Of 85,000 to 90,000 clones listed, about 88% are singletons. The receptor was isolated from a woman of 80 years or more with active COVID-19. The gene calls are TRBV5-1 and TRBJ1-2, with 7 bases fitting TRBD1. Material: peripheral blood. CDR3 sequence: CASQGTDLLGYTF. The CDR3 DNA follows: TGCGCCAGCCAAGGGACAGACCTGCTTGGCTACACCTTC.